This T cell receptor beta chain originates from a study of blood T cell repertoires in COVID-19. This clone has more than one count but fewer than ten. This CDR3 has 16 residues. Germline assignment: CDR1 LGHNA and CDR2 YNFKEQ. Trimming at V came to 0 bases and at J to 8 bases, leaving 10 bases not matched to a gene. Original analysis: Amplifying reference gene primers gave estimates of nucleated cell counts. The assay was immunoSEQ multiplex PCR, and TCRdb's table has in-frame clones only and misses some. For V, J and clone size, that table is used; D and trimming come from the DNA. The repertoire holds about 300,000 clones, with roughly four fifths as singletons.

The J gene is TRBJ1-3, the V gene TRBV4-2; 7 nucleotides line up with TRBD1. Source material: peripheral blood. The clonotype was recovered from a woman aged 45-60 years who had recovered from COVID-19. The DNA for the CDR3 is TGTGCCAGCAGCCAAGAGAGCACCACAGGGGTCGACACCATATATTTT. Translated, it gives CASSQESTTGVDTIYF.